A single sample gave rise to the 13 T cell receptor beta chains below, sequenced in a study of shared T cell receptors in the human thymus. Profiled with immunoSEQ multiplex PCR; TCRdb holds only in-frame clones, not every one. Of some 700,000 clones listed, 70% to 90% are singletons. The data also belong to a second study, concerning human thymus T cells.

Sequencing used thymocytes. All receptors derive from a girl less than two years old with a congenital heart defect.

The CDR3 sequence is CASSPFRGRYEKLFF. The CDR3 DNA reads as TGTGCCAGCAGTCCATTCAGGGGGCGGTATGAAAAACTGTTTTTT. The V and J genes are TRBV27 and TRBJ1-4; 8 positions match TRBD1. CDR3 length: 15 amino acids. V was clipped by 5 bases and J by 6 bases; unmatched bases: 8. Per the germline V gene, CDR1 is MNHEY and CDR2 is SMNVEV (reference sequence).

The chain couples TRBV7-5 to TRBJ2-7; the D call TRBD1 from the table was never checked on the DNA. TRBV7-5 is a pseudogene segment. The CDR3 spans 15 residues. This chain's CDR3 is CARSLWGRGHHEQYF. The CDR3 bases are TGTGCCAGAAGCTTATGGGGCAGGGGGCATCACGAGCAGTACTTC.

The V and J genes are TRBV14 and TRBJ2-7; tentatively, D is TRBD2 (6 bases). The CDR3 spans 17 residues. Germline loops: CDR1 SGHDN, CDR2 FVKESK. V lost 3 bases and J lost 4, with 22 bases in between. This CDR3 is CASSHWRVLDGGYEQYF. CDR3 nucleotides: TGTGCCAGCAGCCATTGGCGAGTGCTGGACGGGGGATACGAGCAGTACTTC.

The chain is built from TRBV10-2 and TRBJ2-1, with D perhaps TRBD2 (7 bases). This CDR3 is built from 17 residues. The ends were cut back, 2 bases at V and 4 bases at J, with 18 bases in the middle. Germline loops: CDR1 WSHSY, CDR2 SAAADI. This CDR3 reads CASSELGEGGGYNEQFF. CDR3 in DNA: TGCGCCAGCAGTGAGCTTGGGGAGGGGGGGGGTTACAATGAGCAGTTCTTC.

This chain uses TRBV7-9 with TRBJ1-2; D gene ambiguous. Trimming shortened V by 2 bases and J by 1 base, and 8 bases separated the two germline ends. The CDR3 sequence is 14 residues long. Germline assignment: CDR1 SEHNR and CDR2 FQNEAQ (reference sequence). The CDR3, as DNA: TGTGCCAGCAGCTTACTGGGGAGTAACTATGGCTACACCTTC. It is translated as CASSLLGSNYGYTF.

The V and J genes are TRBV7-9 and TRBJ2-3; 11 bases agree with TRBD1. The J segment lost 2 bases and the V segment lost 5 bases, leaving 6 bases of the junction unmatched. CDR1 SEHNR and CDR2 FQNEAQ come from the germline V gene (reference sequence). This CDR3 region has 16 residues. The CDR3 region is CASSIGTGGYTDTQYF. As DNA, the CDR3 is TGTGCCAGCAGCATCGGGACAGGGGGTTACACAGATACGCAGTATTTT.

The J gene is TRBJ2-2, the V gene TRBV21-1; TRBD1, as called in the table, went unchecked against the DNA. TRBV21-1 is reported as a pseudogene. CDR3 size: 19 residues. The CDR3 protein is CASSCTGYAPETNTGELFF. CDR3 nucleotide sequence: TGTGCCAGCAGCTGCACAGGGTATGCCCCCGAGACGAACACCGGGGAGCTGTTTTTT.

This chain connects TRBV19 to TRBJ1-1; D is ambiguous. This CDR3 is built from 14 residues. Per germline, CDR1 LNHDA and CDR2 SQIVND (reference sequence). V lost 6 bases and J 4 bases, leaving 15 bases between the germline ends. This CDR3 reads CASRNLNAFTEAFF. CDR3 bases: TGTGCCAGTAGAAACCTGAACGCGTTCACTGAAGCTTTCTTT.

The rearrangement uses TRBV10-2 and TRBJ2-7; perhaps TRBD1 as D (6 bases). V was shortened by 3 bases and J by 13 bases, with 13 bases between the two germline ends. The CDR3 covers 11 residues. Germline CDR1 reads WSHSY; CDR2 reads SAAADI. The CDR3 is CASSDSDSPYF. The DNA of the CDR3 is TGCGCCAGCAGTGACTCGGACAGCCCTTACTTC.

The rearrangement links TRBV5-4 to TRBJ1-1; possibly TRBD1 for D (5 bases). Germline V lookup: CDR1 SGHNT, CDR2 YYREEE (reference sequence). V was shortened by 5 bases and J by 8 bases, with 13 bases between the two germline ends. This CDR3 has 12 residues. The CDR3: CASSSAGLEAFF. In nucleotides, the CDR3 is TGTGCCAGCAGTTCCGCAGGGTTGGAAGCTTTCTTT.

The table lists this clone with a count of one. The gene calls are TRBV2 and TRBJ1-2; 9 nucleotides match TRBD1. Trimming at V came to 6 bases and at J to 8 bases, leaving 13 bases not matched to a gene. CDR1 is SNHLY, CDR2 FYNNEI, per germline. This CDR3 has 15 residues. In DNA, the CDR3 is TGTGCCAGCAGGGCAACTGCCCGGGACAGGGAAGGCTACACCTTC. Translated: CASRATARDREGYTF.

V usage is TRBV23-1 and J usage is TRBJ1-5, with 7 bases that match TRBD1. TRBV23-1 is an ORF, and what it does is uncertain. CDR3 length equals 15 residues. Unmatched junction bases numbered 3, after V lost 4 bases and J lost 0 bases. The CDR3 DNA sequence: TGCGCCAGCAGTCCCACAGGGGTTAGCAATCAGCCCCAGCATTTT. Its protein is CASSPTGVSNQPQHF.

This chain links TRBV13 with TRBJ1-2, with 10 positions matching TRBD1. Germline lookup yields CDR1 PRHDT and CDR2 FYEKMQ (reference sequence). Trimming at V came to 4 bases and at J to 2 bases, leaving 16 bases not matched to a gene. This CDR3 spans 19 amino acids. The CDR3 nucleotides read TGTGCCAGCAGCTCCGAGGGGGGACAGGGGTGGGTCCCCAACTATGGCTACACCTTC. Protein sequence: CASSSEGGQGWVPNYGYTF.